Sequencing of this TCR beta chain was carried out in a study of blood T cell repertoires in COVID-19. Study summary: Both acute and convalescent COVID-19 samples were obtained from the United States, Italy and Spain. PBMCs, B-cell-depleted T cells, or T cells provided the cDNA or gDNA that made up the material.

Original data processing: Estimated nucleated cell counts came from reference gene primer amplification. Method: immunoSEQ multiplex PCR; TCRdb's copy keeps in-frame clones and lacks some. V and J calls and clone size are given by that table; D and trimming were obtained from the DNA. The sample holds 310,000 or so clones, roughly 90% seen once. The CDR3 loop spans 12 amino acids. The V segment lost 6 bases and the J segment 8 bases; nucleotides outside the gene matches: 4. Material: peripheral blood. This TCR was sampled from a man younger than 30 who had recovered from COVID-19. The chain couples TRBV12-3 or TRBV12-4 to TRBJ2-3; 8 bases match TRBD2. The CDR3 bases are TGTGCCAGCAGGGTTAGCGGGGCTACGCAGTATTTT. Protein product: CASRVSGATQYF.